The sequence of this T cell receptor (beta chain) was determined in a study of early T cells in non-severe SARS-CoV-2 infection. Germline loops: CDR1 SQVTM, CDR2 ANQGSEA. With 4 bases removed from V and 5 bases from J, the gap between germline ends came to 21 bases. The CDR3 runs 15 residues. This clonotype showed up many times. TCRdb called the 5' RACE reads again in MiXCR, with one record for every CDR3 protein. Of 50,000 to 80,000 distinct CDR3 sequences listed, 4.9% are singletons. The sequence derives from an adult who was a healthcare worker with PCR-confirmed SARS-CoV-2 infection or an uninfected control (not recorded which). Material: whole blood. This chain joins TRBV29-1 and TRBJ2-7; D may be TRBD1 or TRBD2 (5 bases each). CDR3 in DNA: TGCAGCGTTGGTAGGGTAGCCGGGGCACCCGACGAGCAGTACTTC. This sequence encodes CSVGRVAGAPDEQYF.